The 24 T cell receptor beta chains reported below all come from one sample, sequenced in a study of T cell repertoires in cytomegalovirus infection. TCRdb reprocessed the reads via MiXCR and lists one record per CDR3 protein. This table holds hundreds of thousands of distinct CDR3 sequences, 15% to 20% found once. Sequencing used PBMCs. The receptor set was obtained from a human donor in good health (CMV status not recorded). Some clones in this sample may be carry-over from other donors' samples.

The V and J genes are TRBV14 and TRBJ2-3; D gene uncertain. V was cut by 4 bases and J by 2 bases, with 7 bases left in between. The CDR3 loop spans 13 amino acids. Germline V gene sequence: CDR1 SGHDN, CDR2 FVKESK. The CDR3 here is CASSPWTTDTQYF. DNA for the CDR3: TGTGCCAGCAGCCCATGGACCACAGATACGCAGTATTTT.

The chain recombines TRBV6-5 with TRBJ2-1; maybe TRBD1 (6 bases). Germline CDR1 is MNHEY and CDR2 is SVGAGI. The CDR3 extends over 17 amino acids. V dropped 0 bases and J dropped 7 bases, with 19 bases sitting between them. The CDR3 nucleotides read TGTGCCAGCAGTTACTCGATTCGGGCAGGGGTGGGAAATGAGCAGTTCTTC. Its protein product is CASSYSIRAGVGNEQFF.

CDR3 region: CSVGTSGEQYF. CDR3 sequence (DNA): TGCAGTGTCGGGACTAGCGGCGAGCAGTACTTC. The V call is TRBV20-1, the J call TRBJ2-7; 11 positions agree with TRBD2. Trimming cost V 7 bases and J 6 bases; bases outside gene matches: 2. From germline, CDR1 is DFQATT and CDR2 SNEGSKA (reference sequence). This CDR3 has 11 residues.

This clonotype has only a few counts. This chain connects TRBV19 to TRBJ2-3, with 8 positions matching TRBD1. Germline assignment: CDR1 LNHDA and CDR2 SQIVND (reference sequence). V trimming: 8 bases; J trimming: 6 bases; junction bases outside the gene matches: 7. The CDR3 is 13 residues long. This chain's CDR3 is CASQDRAVDTQYF. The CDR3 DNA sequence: TGTGCCAGTCAGGACAGGGCAGTTGATACGCAGTATTTT.

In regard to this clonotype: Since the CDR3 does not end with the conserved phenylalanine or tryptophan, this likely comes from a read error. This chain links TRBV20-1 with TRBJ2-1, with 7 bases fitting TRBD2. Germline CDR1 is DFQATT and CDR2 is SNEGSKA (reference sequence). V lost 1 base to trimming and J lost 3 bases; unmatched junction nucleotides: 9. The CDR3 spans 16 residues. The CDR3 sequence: CSARGSPTSVYNEQFL. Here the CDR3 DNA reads TGCAGTGCTAGAGGTTCCCCCACTAGCGTCTACAATGAGCAGTTCCTC.

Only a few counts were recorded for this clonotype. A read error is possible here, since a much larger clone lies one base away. Here the CDR3 reads CASSFGTGYGYTF. The DNA for the CDR3 is TGTGCCAGCAGCTTCGGGACAGGGTATGGCTACACCTTC. This chain joins TRBV7-9 and TRBJ1-2; the match to TRBD1 covers 9 bases. The CDR3 extends over 13 amino acids. Trimming cost V 3 bases and J 5 bases; bases outside gene matches: 1. CDR1 is SEHNR, CDR2 FQNEAQ, per germline (reference sequence).

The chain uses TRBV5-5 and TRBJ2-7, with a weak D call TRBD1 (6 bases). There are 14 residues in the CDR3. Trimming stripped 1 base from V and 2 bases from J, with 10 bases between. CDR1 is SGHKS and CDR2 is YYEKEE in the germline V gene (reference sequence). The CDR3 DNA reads TGTGCCAGCAGCTTGCGGGGACAAGCCTACGAGCAGTACTTC. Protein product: CASSLRGQAYEQYF.

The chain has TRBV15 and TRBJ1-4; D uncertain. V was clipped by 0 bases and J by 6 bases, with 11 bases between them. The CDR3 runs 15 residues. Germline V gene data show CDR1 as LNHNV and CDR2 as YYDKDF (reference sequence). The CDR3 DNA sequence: TGTGCCACCAGCAGAGAATCGGGAGCGGATGAAAAACTGTTTTTT. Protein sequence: CATSRESGADEKLFF.

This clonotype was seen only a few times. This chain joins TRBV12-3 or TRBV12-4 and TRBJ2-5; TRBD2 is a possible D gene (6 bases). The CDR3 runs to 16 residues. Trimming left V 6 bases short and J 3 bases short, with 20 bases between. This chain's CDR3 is CASSPGRGSLEETQYF. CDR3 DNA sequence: TGTGCCAGCAGCCCAGGCCGGGGGAGTCTTGAAGAGACCCAGTACTTC.

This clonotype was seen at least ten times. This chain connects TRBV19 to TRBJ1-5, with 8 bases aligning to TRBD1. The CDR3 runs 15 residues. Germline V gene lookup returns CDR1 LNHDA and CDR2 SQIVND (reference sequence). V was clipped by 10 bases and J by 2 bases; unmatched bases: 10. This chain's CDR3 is CATSQGALGNQPQHF. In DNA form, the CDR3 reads TGTGCCACCTCTCAGGGGGCTTTGGGCAATCAGCCCCAGCATTTT.

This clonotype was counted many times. The CDR3 DNA is TGTGCCAGCAGCTTGGGACTAGCGGGGTCGTCCCTTCAGTACTTC. Its protein is CASSLGLAGSSLQYF. The rearrangement uses TRBV5-6 and TRBJ2-4, with 11 bases lining up with TRBD2. There are 15 residues in the CDR3. Trimming cost V 0 bases and J 11 bases; bases outside gene matches: 7. Germline CDR1 SGHDT, CDR2 YYEEEE.

The CDR3, as DNA: TGTGCCAGCACCTCCTCAAGGGACAGCTCTTACTTCTACGAGCAGTACTTC. This codes for CASTSSRDSSYFYEQYF. The chain has TRBV12-3 or TRBV12-4 and TRBJ2-7; TRBD1 matches at 7 bases. Trimming removed 7 bases from V and 3 bases from J; junction bases left unmatched: 18. There are 17 residues in the CDR3.

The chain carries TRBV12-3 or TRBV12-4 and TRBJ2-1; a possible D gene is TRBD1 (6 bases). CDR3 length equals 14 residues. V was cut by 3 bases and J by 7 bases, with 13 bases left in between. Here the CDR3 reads CASSFTTRGNEQFF. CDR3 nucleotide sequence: TGTGCCAGCAGTTTTACTACCAGGGGAAATGAGCAGTTCTTC.

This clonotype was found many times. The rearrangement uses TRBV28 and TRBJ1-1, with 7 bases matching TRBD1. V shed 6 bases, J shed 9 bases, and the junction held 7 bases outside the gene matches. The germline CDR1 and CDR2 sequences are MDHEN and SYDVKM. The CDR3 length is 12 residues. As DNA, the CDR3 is TGTGCCAGCAGGTTACAGGGGTCTCAAGCTTTCTTT. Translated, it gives CASRLQGSQAFF.

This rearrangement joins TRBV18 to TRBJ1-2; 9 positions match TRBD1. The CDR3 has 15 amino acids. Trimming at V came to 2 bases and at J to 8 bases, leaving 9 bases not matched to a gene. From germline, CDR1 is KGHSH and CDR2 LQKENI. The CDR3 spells CASSPVQGQGGGYTF. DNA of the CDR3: TGTGCCAGCTCACCAGTTCAGGGACAGGGAGGCGGCTACACCTTC.

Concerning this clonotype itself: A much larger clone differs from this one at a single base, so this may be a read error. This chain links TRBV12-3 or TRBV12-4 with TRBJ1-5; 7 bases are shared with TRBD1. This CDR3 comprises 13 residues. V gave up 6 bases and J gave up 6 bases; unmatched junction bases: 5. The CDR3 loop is CASRPTGTQPQHF. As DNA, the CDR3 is TGTGCCAGCAGACCGACAGGGACTCAGCCCCAGCATTTT.

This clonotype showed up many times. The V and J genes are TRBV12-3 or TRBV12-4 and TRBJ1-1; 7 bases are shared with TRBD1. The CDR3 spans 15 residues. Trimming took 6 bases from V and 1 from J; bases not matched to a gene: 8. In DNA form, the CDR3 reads TGTGCCAGCAGAGATTGGGACAGAAGGAACACTGAAGCTTTCTTT. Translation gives CASRDWDRRNTEAFF.

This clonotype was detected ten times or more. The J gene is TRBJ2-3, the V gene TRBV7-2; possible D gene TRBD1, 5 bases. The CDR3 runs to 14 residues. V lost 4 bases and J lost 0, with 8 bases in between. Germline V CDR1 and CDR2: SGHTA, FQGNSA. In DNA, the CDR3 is TGTGCCAGCAGCTATGGGGCTAGCACAGATACGCAGTATTTT. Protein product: CASSYGASTDTQYF.

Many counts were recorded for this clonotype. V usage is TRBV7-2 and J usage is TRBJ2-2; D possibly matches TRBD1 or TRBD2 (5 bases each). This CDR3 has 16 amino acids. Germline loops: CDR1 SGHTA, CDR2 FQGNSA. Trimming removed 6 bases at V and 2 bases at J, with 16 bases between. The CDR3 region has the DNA TGTGCCAGCAGTCCCCATCCGGGACCTAACACCGGGGAGCTGTTTTTT. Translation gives CASSPHPGPNTGELFF.

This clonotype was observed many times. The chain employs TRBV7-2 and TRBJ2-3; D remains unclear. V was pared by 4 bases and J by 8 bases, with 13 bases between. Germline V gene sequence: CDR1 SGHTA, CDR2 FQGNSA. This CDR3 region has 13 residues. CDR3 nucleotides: TGTGCCAGCAGCTCCATGCAAGGCGGTACGCAGTATTTT. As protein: CASSSMQGGTQYF. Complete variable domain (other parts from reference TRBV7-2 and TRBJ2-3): GAGVSQSPSNKVTEKGKDVELRCDPISGHTALYWYRQSLGQGLEFLIYFQGNSAPDKSGLPSDRFSAERTGGSVSTLTIQRTQQEDSAVYLCASSSMQGGTQYFGPGTRLTVL.

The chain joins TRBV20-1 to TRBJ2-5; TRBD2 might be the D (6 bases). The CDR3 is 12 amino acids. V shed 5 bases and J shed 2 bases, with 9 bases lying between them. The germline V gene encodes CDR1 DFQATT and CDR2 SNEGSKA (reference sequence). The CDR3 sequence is CSARGKQETQYF. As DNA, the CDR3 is TGCAGTGCTCGGGGGAAACAAGAGACCCAGTACTTC.

The CDR3 bases are TGTGCCAGCCTTGATAGCGGGAGGGTTTACGAGCAGTACTTC. Its protein product is CASLDSGRVYEQYF. The gene calls are TRBV3-1 and TRBJ2-7, with 11 bases fitting TRBD2. This CDR3 spans 14 amino acids. V shed 8 bases and J 4 bases; nucleotides not matched to a gene: 7. CDR1 and CDR2 from the germline V gene are LGHDT and YNNKEL (reference sequence).

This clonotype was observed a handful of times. CDR3 bases: TGTGCCAGCAGCTTAGAGACGGTGGACGGCAATCAGCCCCAGCATTTT. Protein sequence: CASSLETVDGNQPQHF. The chain carries TRBV7-6 and TRBJ1-5; D ambiguous. Trimming took off 1 base at V and 2 bases at J, with 12 bases between the two ends. This CDR3 region has 16 residues. Germline-derived CDR1 and CDR2 are SGHVS and FNYEAQ.

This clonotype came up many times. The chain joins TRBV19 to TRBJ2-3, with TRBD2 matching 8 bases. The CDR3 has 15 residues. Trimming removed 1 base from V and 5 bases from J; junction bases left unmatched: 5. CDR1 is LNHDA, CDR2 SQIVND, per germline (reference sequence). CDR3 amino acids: CASSIVSGGEDTQYF. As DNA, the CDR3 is TGTGCCAGTAGTATAGTTTCGGGGGGGGAAGATACGCAGTATTTT.